This TCR beta chain was captured by sequencing in a study of CD8 T cells in ankylosing spondylitis. Study-wide results and caveats: Reportedly, matched ankylosing spondylitis synovial fluid was significantly enriched for disease-linked clones. Several of the motif variants were reported before in synovial fluid and blood from reactive arthritis. Ankylosing spondylitis blood seemed to carry a telltale TCR beta motif made of eight or nine highly homologous variants. Disease-associated clonotypes exhibited CD8+ identity and were relatively infrequent in peripheral blood.

This clonotype was seen repeatedly, ten times or more. Its target is not known. V trimming: 2 bases; J trimming: 1 base; junction bases outside the gene matches: 4. This CDR3 contains 15 residues. TCRdb used MiXCR to reprocess the 5' RACE reads, holding one entry per CDR3 protein. The table includes fewer than 750,000 distinct CDR3 sequences, around 20% detected once. The material sequenced was blood, either unsorted or a sorted T cell fraction (not recorded which). The sequence came from a male donor with ankylosing spondylitis. The rearrangement links TRBV12-3 or TRBV12-4 to TRBJ1-1; 7 nucleotides line up with TRBD1. The chain's CDR3 is CASSLWGQPNTEAFF. CDR3 in DNA: TGTGCCAGCAGTTTATGGGGACAGCCGAACACTGAAGCTTTCTTT.